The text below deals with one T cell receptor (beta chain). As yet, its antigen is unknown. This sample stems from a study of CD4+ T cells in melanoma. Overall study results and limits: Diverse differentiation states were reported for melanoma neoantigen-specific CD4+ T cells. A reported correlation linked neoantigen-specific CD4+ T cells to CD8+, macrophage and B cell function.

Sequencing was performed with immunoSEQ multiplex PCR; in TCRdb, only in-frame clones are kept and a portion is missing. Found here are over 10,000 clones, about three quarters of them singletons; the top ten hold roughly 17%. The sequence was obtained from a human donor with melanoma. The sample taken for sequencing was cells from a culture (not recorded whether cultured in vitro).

CDR3 protein: CASSLGDRNSPLHF. CDR3 bases: TGTGCCAGCAGCTTGGGGGACAGGAATTCACCCCTCCACTTT. V is TRBV5-4 and J is TRBJ1-6, with 8 bases matching TRBD1. The germline CDR1 and CDR2 sequences are SGHNT and YYREEE (reference sequence). After removal of 0 bases from V and 7 bases from J, the junction contained 0 bases not matched to a gene. The CDR3 sequence is 14 residues long.